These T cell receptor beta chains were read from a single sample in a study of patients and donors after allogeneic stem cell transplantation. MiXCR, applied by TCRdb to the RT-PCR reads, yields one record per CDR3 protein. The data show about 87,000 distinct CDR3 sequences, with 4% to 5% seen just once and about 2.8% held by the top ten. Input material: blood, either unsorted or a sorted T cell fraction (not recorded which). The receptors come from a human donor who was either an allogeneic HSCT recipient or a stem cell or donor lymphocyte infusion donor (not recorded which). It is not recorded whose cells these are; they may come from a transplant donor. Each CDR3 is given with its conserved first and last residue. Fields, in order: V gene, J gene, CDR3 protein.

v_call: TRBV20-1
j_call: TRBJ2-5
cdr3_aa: CSARAGGGETQYF

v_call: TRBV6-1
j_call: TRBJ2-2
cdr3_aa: CASSELAFGELFF

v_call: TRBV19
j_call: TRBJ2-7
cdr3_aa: CASSMGREVGEQYF

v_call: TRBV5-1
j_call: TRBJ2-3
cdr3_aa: CASELTGGSDTQYF

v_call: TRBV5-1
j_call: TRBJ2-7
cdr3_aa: CASSLDGGFEQYF

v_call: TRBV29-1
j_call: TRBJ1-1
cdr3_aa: CSVYSGTEAFF

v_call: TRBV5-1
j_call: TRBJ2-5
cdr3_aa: CASSLSVRQETQYF

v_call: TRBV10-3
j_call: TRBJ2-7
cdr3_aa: CAISGREGGTRYEQYF

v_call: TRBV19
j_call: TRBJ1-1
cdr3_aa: CASTWNRETEAFF

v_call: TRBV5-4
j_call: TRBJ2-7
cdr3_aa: CASSQGLLSSYEQYF

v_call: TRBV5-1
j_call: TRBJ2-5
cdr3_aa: CASSLEQGARIETQYF

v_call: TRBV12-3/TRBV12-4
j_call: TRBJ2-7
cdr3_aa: CASSPVGYEQYF

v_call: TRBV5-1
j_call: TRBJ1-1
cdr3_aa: CASSPPTGMNTEAFF

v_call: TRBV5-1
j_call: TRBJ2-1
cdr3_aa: CASSSRTSGGGEQFF

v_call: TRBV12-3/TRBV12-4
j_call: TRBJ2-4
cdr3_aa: CASSSPTGPERIQYF

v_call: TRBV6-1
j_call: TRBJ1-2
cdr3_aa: CASSESRHGYTF

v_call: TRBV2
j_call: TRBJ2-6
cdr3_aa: CASSRRTTGANVLTF

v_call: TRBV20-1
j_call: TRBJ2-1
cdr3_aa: CSARGLAGGLGNEQFF

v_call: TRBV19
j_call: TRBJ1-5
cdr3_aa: CASSTVNQPQHF

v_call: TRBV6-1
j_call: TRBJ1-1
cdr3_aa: CASSDRGSTEAFF

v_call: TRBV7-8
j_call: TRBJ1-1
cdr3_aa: CASRMRGTEAFF

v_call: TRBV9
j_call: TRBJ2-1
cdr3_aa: CASSVGTSGGDNEQFF

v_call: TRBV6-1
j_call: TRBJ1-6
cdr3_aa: CASSEVGGRNSPLHF

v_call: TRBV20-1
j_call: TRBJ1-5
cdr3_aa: CSARGPEGGQPQHF

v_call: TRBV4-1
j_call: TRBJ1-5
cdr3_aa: CASSHRDSLPNQPQHF

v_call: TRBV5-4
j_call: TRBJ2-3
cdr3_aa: CASSPLGTTDTQYF

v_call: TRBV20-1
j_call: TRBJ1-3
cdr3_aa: CSARTGTNSGNTIYF

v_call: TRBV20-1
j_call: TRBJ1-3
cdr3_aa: CSATSDRGFSGNTIYF

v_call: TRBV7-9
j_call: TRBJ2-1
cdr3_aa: CASRSYLGQGDGNEQFF

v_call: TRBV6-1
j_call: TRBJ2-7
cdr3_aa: CASSEASSGGSYEQYF

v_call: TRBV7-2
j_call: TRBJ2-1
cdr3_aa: CASSFATGSSYNEQFF

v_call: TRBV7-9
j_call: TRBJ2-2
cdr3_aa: CASNREPGELFF

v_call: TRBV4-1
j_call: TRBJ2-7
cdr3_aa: CASSQGSGTGNSYEQYF

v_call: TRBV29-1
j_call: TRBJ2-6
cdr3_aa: CSVELGGRETF

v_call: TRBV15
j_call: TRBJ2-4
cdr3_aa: CATSRGASGSGAKNIQYF

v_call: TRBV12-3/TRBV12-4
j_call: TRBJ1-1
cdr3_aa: CASWTGGTEAFF

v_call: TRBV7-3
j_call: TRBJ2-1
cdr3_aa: CASSLGLANEQFF

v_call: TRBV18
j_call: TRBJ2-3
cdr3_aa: CASSALAGGPTDTQYF

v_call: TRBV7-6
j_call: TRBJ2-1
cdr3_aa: CASSSTFPGQDLYNEQFF

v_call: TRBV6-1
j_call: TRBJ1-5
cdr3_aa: CASSPTGASHQPQHF

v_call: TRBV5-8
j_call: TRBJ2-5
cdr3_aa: CASSLGDRGVIETQYF

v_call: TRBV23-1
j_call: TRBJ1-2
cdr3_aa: CASSQCFNVNSGTTPAKNYGYTF

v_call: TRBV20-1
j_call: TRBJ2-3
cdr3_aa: CSELGQGSDTQYF

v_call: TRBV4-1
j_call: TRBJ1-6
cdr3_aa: CASSSQGVGDSPLHF

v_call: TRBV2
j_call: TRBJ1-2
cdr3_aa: CASSGGAGYGYTF

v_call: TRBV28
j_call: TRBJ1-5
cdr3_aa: CASTGGPVDLPQHF

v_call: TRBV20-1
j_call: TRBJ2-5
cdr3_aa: CSARRETQYF

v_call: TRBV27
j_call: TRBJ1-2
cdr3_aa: CASSLFGTGTDNYGYTF

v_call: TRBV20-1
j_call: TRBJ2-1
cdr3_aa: CSAREGLYNEQFF

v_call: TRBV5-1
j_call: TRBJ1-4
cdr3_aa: CASSGTGRIPEKLFF

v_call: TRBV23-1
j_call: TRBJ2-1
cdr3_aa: CASSQSGQISYNEQFF

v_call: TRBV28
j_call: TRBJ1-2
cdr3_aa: CASSSTGRNNYGYTF

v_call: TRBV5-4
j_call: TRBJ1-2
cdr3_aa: CASSSRQANYGYTF

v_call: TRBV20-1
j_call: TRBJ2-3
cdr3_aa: CSARDLGLALTDTQYF